The 30 T cell receptor beta chains presented below share a single source sample, sequenced in a study of metastatic and nonmetastatic thyroid tumors (dated by TCRdb to 2019 to 2021). Before undergoing thyroid surgery, none of the patients had been given any kind of treatment. The receptor library was made with PCR. The reads were generated on an Illumina HiSeq 4000. Using fastp at Q25 and MiXCR, TCRdb reprocessed the public reads and kept productive beta chains. For this sample there are 30,000 to 50,000 clones; 13% appear just once. The ten largest clonotypes hold over 7.5% of the sample. Sequenced sample: blood. These receptors were collected from a female donor with papillary thyroid cancer or a benign thyroid nodule (not recorded which). Some clones in this sample may be carry-over from other donors' samples.

Ten or more counts support this clone. The chain has TRBV5-1 and TRBJ2-3; D is unresolved. CDR3 length: 12 residues. The germline V gene encodes CDR1 SGHRS and CDR2 YFSETQ. V was cut by 2 bases and J by 6 bases, with 7 bases left in between. The CDR3 bases are TGCGCCAGCAGCTTAGAACTCGATACGCAGTATTTT. It is translated as CASSLELDTQYF.

The V call is TRBV11-2, the J call TRBJ1-6; D uncertain. The CDR3 spans 15 residues. Trimming pared 2 bases from V and 8 bases from J, leaving 13 bases between. The germline V gene has CDR1 SGHAT and CDR2 FQNNGV. The CDR3 is CASSLRGPPHSPLHF. The DNA of the CDR3 is TGTGCCAGCAGCTTACGAGGCCCCCCGCATTCACCCCTCCACTTT. Full variable domain (rest looked up from reference TRBV11-2 and TRBJ1-6): EAGVAQSPRYKIIEKRQSVAFWCNPISGHATLYWYQQILGQGPKLLIQFQNNGVVDDSQLPKDRFSAERLKGVDSTLKIQPAKLEDSAVYLCASSLRGPPHSPLHFGNGTRLTVT.

The sample holds many counts of this clone. This chain links TRBV11-3 with TRBJ1-4; the D is unclear. Germline V gene lookup returns CDR1 SGHNT and CDR2 YENEEA. The ends were cut back, 5 bases at V and 5 bases at J, with 9 bases in the middle. The CDR3 contains 13 residues. The CDR3 nucleotides read TGTGCCAGCAGCCTCGAACCGAATGAAAAACTGTTTTTT. This encodes CASSLEPNEKLFF.

This clone has a count of ten or more. V usage is TRBV28 and J usage is TRBJ1-5; D gene uncertain. Germline assignment: CDR1 MDHEN and CDR2 SYDVKM. Trimming shortened V by 3 bases and J by 7 bases, and 13 bases separated the two germline ends. This CDR3 contains 14 residues. CDR3 in DNA: TGTGCCAGCAGTTTTGGATCTCCCAGGCAGCCCCAGCATTTT. Its translation is CASSFGSPRQPQHF.

This clone was counted between two and nine times. The genes are TRBV19 and TRBJ2-1; D is unclear. Germline V gives CDR1 LNHDA, CDR2 SQIVND (reference sequence). The CDR3 consists of 15 residues. Trimming pared 6 bases from V and 5 bases from J, leaving 17 bases between. This CDR3 is CASRTGPLPNNEQFF. The DNA of the CDR3 is TGTGCCAGTAGAACCGGGCCCCTACCCAACAATGAGCAGTTCTTC.

V is TRBV7-3 and J is TRBJ2-2; D is ambiguous. The length of the CDR3 is 12 residues. V was pared by 5 bases and J by 2 bases, with 3 bases between. Per the germline V gene, CDR1 is SGHTA and CDR2 is FQGTGA. The CDR3 region has the DNA TGTGCCAGCAGCAAAAACACCGGGGAGCTGTTTTTT. Amino acids: CASSKNTGELFF.

Ten or more counts support this clone. V is TRBV4-1 and J is TRBJ2-3, with 7 positions matching TRBD1. The CDR3 is made up of 15 amino acids. From germline, CDR1 is MGHRA and CDR2 YSYEKL. After removal of 3 bases from V and 0 bases from J, the junction contained 3 bases not matched to a gene. Here the CDR3 DNA reads TGCGCCAGCAGCCACCCGACAGGGAGCACAGATACGCAGTATTTT. It codes for CASSHPTGSTDTQYF.

This clone was counted between two and nine times. The genes are TRBV29-1 and TRBJ1-4; no clear D. The V end was cut by 3 bases, the J end by 0 bases, with 5 bases between. Per the germline V gene, CDR1 is SQVTM and CDR2 is ANQGSEA. The CDR3 length is 13 residues. The CDR3 protein is CSVDGATNEKLFF. As DNA, the CDR3 is TGCAGCGTTGATGGGGCAACTAATGAAAAACTGTTTTTT.

The V gene is TRBV7-9, the J gene TRBJ1-2; 7 bases line up with TRBD1. This CDR3 comprises 12 residues. Germline V gene lookup returns CDR1 SEHNR and CDR2 FQNEAQ (reference sequence). The V segment lost 10 bases and the J segment 3 bases; nucleotides outside the gene matches: 5. In nucleotides, the CDR3 is TGTGCCACTGACAGGGAGGACTATGGCTACACCTTC. Amino acids: CATDREDYGYTF.

This clone was counted once. The chain couples TRBV5-5 to TRBJ2-7, with TRBD2 identical over 9 bases. The V and J ends lost 2 bases and 1 base, in that order; junction bases with no gene match: 4. There are 15 residues in the CDR3. Per germline, CDR1 SGHKS and CDR2 YYEKEE (reference sequence). Written as DNA, the CDR3 is TGTGCCAGCAGCTTAAGCGGGAGGCCTTCCTACGAGCAGTACTTC. It encodes CASSLSGRPSYEQYF.

This clone showed up many times. The V call is TRBV5-1, the J call TRBJ1-6, with unresolved D. The CDR3 contains 14 residues. Germline V gene data show CDR1 as SGHRS and CDR2 as YFSETQ. The V end was cut by 0 bases, the J end by 5 bases, with 6 bases between. As DNA, the CDR3 is TGCGCCAGCAGCTTGGAGGGTGATAATTCACCCCTCCACTTT. This sequence encodes CASSLEGDNSPLHF.

This clone was detected many times. The chain links TRBV14 to TRBJ1-2; D is uncertain. The CDR3 contains 15 residues. In germline, CDR1 is SGHDN, CDR2 FVKESK. V lost 1 base to trimming and J lost 3 bases, with 12 bases between them. The CDR3 reads CASSQGREDYYGYTF. In DNA, the CDR3 is TGTGCCAGCAGCCAAGGAAGGGAGGACTACTATGGCTACACCTTC.

As concerns this clone: The junction does not match germline at one end; this may be a read error. The chain employs TRBV30 and TRBJ2-1; 13 bases line up with TRBD2. Germline loops: CDR1 GTSNPN, CDR2 SVGIG (reference sequence). The CDR3 sequence is 18 residues long. CDR3 bases: TGTGCCTGGAGTGGTGAAATGGGACTAGCGGGAATATACAATGAGCAGTTATTC. It specifies CAWSGEMGLAGIYNEQLF.

This clone was seen repeatedly, ten times or more. CDR3 nucleotide sequence: TGTGCCAGCAGCCAGCGAAGCGGGCATCGGGATACGCAGTATTTT. Translated, it gives CASSQRSGHRDTQYF. The chain has TRBV3-1 and TRBJ2-3, with a possible D match to TRBD2 (6 bases). V was clipped by 3 bases and J by 6 bases, with 16 bases between them. Germline values: CDR1 LGHDT, CDR2 YNNKEL (reference sequence). The CDR3 extends over 15 amino acids.

This clone was detected many times. The chain uses TRBV10-2 and TRBJ1-1, with D uncertain. V was clipped by 8 bases and J by 1 base, with 17 bases between them. Germline assignment: CDR1 WSHSY and CDR2 SAAADI. The CDR3 is 15 residues long. CDR3 DNA: TGCGCCAGCTCCCATGGGTTAAGGGCGAACACTGAAGCTTTCTTT. The encoded protein is CASSHGLRANTEAFF.

The chain has TRBV20-1 and TRBJ2-7; 9 bases are a match to TRBD2. Germline assignment: CDR1 DFQATT and CDR2 SNEGSKA (reference sequence). This CDR3 spans 15 amino acids. V lost 0 bases, J lost 2 bases, and 5 bases stayed unmatched. DNA of the CDR3: TGCAGTGCTAGAGATTCGGCGGGGGGGACCTACGAGCAGTACTTC. Protein: CSARDSAGGTYEQYF.

This clone has at least ten counts. This chain links TRBV7-9 with TRBJ2-7, with D unclear. V lost 4 bases, J lost 6 bases, and 7 bases lay in between. The germline gives CDR1 SEHNR, CDR2 FQNEAQ (reference sequence). The CDR3 sequence is 11 residues long. The chain's CDR3 is CASSSSSEQYF. CDR3 nucleotide sequence: TGTGCCAGCAGCTCTTCGAGCGAGCAGTACTTC.

This clone came up many times. The V gene is TRBV25-1, the J gene TRBJ1-1, with TRBD1 matching 7 bases. Germline values: CDR1 MGHDK, CDR2 SYGVNS. The junction had 5 bases not matched to a gene; V was cut back by 6 bases and J by 4 bases. The CDR3 spans 13 residues. The CDR3 coding sequence is TGTGCCAGCAGCCTAGCAGGGGGCACTGAAGCTTTCTTT. It codes for CASSLAGGTEAFF. Full variable domain (remainder filled in from reference TRBV25-1 and TRBJ1-1): EADIYQTPRYLVIGTGKKITLECSQTMGHDKMYWYQQDPGMELHLIHYSYGVNSTEKGDLSSESTVSRIRTEHFPLTLESARPSHTSQYLCASSLAGGTEAFFGQGTRLTVV.

In its sample, this clone was seen many times. The chain couples TRBV5-1 to TRBJ2-1; 9 nucleotides match TRBD2. The germline gives CDR1 SGHRS, CDR2 YFSETQ. The CDR3 has 14 residues. The ends lost 5 bases at V and 0 bases at J; junction bases unmatched: 0. The DNA for the CDR3 is TGCGCCAGCAGTAGCGGGAGCTCCTACAATGAGCAGTTCTTC. Amino acid sequence: CASSSGSSYNEQFF.

This clone was detected many times. The V call is TRBV25-1, the J call TRBJ2-7, with D hard to call. CDR1 is MGHDK, CDR2 SYGVNS, per germline. The CDR3 consists of 13 residues. Trimming cost V 4 bases and J 1 base, with 8 bases left between them. CDR3 residues: CASSVWESYEQYF. The DNA for the CDR3 is TGTGCCAGCAGTGTATGGGAATCCTACGAGCAGTACTTC.

This clone was found many times. The chain couples TRBV6-1 to TRBJ1-1, with a possible D match to TRBD1 (6 bases). The germline V gene encodes CDR1 MNHNS and CDR2 SASEGT. The germline V and J ends were trimmed by 6 bases and 3 bases, with 14 bases remaining between them. This CDR3 has 14 residues. CDR3 DNA: TGTGCCAGCAGGAAAGGACAGAGGGACACTGAAGCTTTCTTT. Its translation is CASRKGQRDTEAFF.

This clone showed up many times. The rearrangement joins TRBV20-1 to TRBJ2-3, with 11 bases matching TRBD2. The junction had 16 bases not matched to a gene; V was cut back by 5 bases and J by 6 bases. Germline values: CDR1 DFQATT, CDR2 SNEGSKA (reference sequence). CDR3 length equals 17 residues. CDR3 coding DNA: TGCAGTGCTGGGCTGATTAATAGCGGGAGGGCCCTGGATACGCAGTATTTT. The encoded protein is CSAGLINSGRALDTQYF.

V usage is TRBV20-1 and J usage is TRBJ2-3, with 8 positions matching TRBD2. Germline V gene data show CDR1 as DFQATT and CDR2 as SNEGSKA (reference sequence). The CDR3 is made up of 17 amino acids. Losses at the gene ends were 5 bases for V and 0 bases for J; bases not matched to a gene: 13. The CDR3 loop reads CSADPGLVNTSTDTQYF. CDR3 in DNA: TGCAGTGCTGACCCGGGACTAGTAAACACTAGCACAGATACGCAGTATTTT.

This clone appeared many times. The J gene is TRBJ2-7, the V gene TRBV11-2, with 7 bases matching TRBD2. V dropped 2 bases and J dropped 6; count of bases not matched to a gene: 10. The CDR3 spans 15 residues. Germline CDR1 reads SGHAT; CDR2 reads FQNNGV. CDR3: CASSLTGGSGVEQYF. The CDR3 nucleotides are TGTGCCAGCAGCTTAACTGGCGGGAGTGGGGTCGAGCAGTACTTC.

This clone was counted many times. The V and J genes are TRBV12-3 or TRBV12-4 and TRBJ1-5, with 7 nucleotides matching TRBD1. After removal of 6 bases from V and 2 bases from J, the junction contained 10 bases not matched to a gene. The CDR3 runs 16 residues. The CDR3, as DNA: TGTGCCAGCAGGTCTGACAGGGTAGGGGGCAATCAGCCCCAGCATTTT. Translation gives CASRSDRVGGNQPQHF.

Ten or more counts support this clone. The same CDR3 is also encoded by other DNA sequences in this sample. V is TRBV29-1 and J is TRBJ1-2; no definite D call. The germline gives CDR1 SQVTM, CDR2 ANQGSEA. CDR3 length equals 10 residues. V shed 4 bases and J shed 8 bases, with 8 bases lying between them. The CDR3 sequence is CSVADEGYTF. CDR3 bases: TGCAGCGTTGCCGACGAAGGCTACACCTTC.

V usage is TRBV18 and J usage is TRBJ1-6; the match to TRBD1 covers 8 bases. From germline, CDR1 is KGHSH and CDR2 LQKENI. The CDR3 sequence is 14 residues long. J lost 10 bases, V lost 4 bases, and 6 bases had no gene match. CDR3 in DNA: TGTGCCAGCTCACGGACAGGGAGGCAATCACCCCTCCACTTT. Protein: CASSRTGRQSPLHF.

This clone was counted many times. The chain is built from TRBV29-1 and TRBJ1-6; 9 positions agree with TRBD1. CDR3 size: 13 residues. V lost 5 bases to trimming and J lost 8 bases; unmatched junction nucleotides: 4. Germline assignment: CDR1 SQVTM and CDR2 ANQGSEA. Written as DNA, the CDR3 is TGCAGCGTTATGGGACAGGGTGATTCACCCCTCCACTTT. It specifies CSVMGQGDSPLHF. The whole variable domain, remainder taken from reference TRBV29-1 and TRBJ1-6, is SAVISQKPSRDICQRGTSLTIQCQVDSQVTMMFWYRQQPGQSLTLIATANQGSEATYESGFVIDKFPISRPNLTFSTLTVSNMSPEDSSIYLCSVMGQGDSPLHFGNGTRLTVT.

As to this clone: A single base separates this from a much larger clone, so it may be a read error. V usage is TRBV20-1 and J usage is TRBJ1-4; D gene unclear. This CDR3 comprises 14 residues. Germline V CDR1 and CDR2: DFQATT, SNEGSKA (reference sequence). The V end lost 4 bases, the J end lost 8 bases, and 17 bases lay between the germline ends. The CDR3, as DNA: TGCAGTGCTACACGTGACGGGGTAAACGAAAAACTGTTTTTT. This codes for CSATRDGVNEKLFF.

This clone came up a few times. A much larger clone lies one base from this, so it may be a read error. The chain employs TRBV11-1 and TRBJ1-1, with D unclear. In germline, CDR1 is SGHAT, CDR2 FQDESV (reference sequence). The CDR3 covers 16 residues. V lost 5 bases and J 4 bases, leaving 20 bases between the germline ends. The CDR3 sequence: CASSPVRFHQSTEAFF. CDR3 DNA: TGTGCCAGCAGCCCTGTCAGATTTCACCAGAGCACTGAAGCTTTCTTT.